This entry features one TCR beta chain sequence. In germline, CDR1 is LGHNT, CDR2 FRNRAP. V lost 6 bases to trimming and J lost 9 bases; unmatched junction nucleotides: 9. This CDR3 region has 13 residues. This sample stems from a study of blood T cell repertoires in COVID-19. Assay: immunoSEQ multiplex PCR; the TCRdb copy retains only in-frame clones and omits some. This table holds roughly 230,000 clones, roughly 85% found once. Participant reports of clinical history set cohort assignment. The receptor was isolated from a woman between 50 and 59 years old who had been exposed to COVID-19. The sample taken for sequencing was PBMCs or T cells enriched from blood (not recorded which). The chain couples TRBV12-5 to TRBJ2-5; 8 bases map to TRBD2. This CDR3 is CASGSSGGDPQYF. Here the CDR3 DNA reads TGTGCTAGTGGCTCCTCGGGAGGGGACCCCCAGTACTTC.